This entry is about one TCR beta chain. The sample originates from a study of shared T cell receptors in the human thymus. This table comes from immunoSEQ multiplex PCR, and its TCRdb copy is limited to in-frame clones, with some not included. This table holds 630,000 or so clones, about 90% found once. V trimming: 9 bases; J trimming: 7 bases; junction bases outside the gene matches: 16. Germline V gives CDR1 SNHLY, CDR2 FYNNEI. The length of the CDR3 is 17 residues. These data are also associated with another study on human thymus T cells. That investigation notes: Donor material was obtained from healthy Finnish infants undergoing corrective surgery for congenital heart defects.

The V call is TRBV2, the J call TRBJ2-2, with 11 bases identical to TRBD2. The source material was thymocytes. The TCR originated in a boy in the first two years of life with a congenital heart defect. The DNA for the CDR3 is TGTGCCAGACTCCCTTTTAGCGGGGGGGCCGAGGACGGGGAGCTGTTTTTT. Protein: CARLPFSGGAEDGELFF.